The 18 T cell receptor beta chains listed next were all sequenced from one sample in a study of T cell repertoires in cytomegalovirus infection. TCRdb re-called the reads with MiXCR, one entry per CDR3 protein. This sample has around 230,000 distinct CDR3 sequences; approximately 7% occur once, and the top ten carry 6.5%. The sample taken for sequencing was PBMCs. The receptors originated from a human donor in good health (CMV status not recorded). Some clones in this sample may be carry-over from other donors' samples.

The V call is TRBV20-1, the J call TRBJ2-5; tentative D call: TRBD2 (5 bases). The CDR3 loop spans 18 amino acids. V was trimmed by 0 bases and J by 0 bases, leaving 20 bases between them. Germline V gene lookup returns CDR1 DFQATT and CDR2 SNEGSKA (reference sequence). This CDR3 reads CSARDALRAGVNQETQYF. The DNA of the CDR3 is TGCAGTGCTAGAGATGCTTTAAGGGCGGGCGTAAACCAAGAGACCCAGTACTTC.

This clonotype was observed once. This likely comes from a read error, as the CDR3 has no conserved phenylalanine or tryptophan at its end. The chain recombines TRBV19 with TRBJ2-5; 7 bases match TRBD1. This CDR3 region has 16 residues. The V gene's germline CDR1 is LNHDA and CDR2 SQIVND (reference sequence). Trimming cost V 5 bases and J 2 bases; bases outside gene matches: 11. CDR3 coding DNA: TGTGCCAGTAGTGTCCGACAGGGAAAACTACAAGAGACCCAGTACATC. Its translation: CASSVRQGKLQETQYI.

Only a few counts were recorded for this clonotype. The chain couples TRBV20-1 to TRBJ1-1; D uncertain. Germline CDR1 DFQATT, CDR2 SNEGSKA (reference sequence). Trimming pared 3 bases from V and 6 bases from J, leaving 11 bases between. CDR3 length: 12 amino acids. CDR3 coding DNA: TGCAGTGCTAGTACGGGAATCGCTGAAGCTTTCTTT. This encodes CSASTGIAEAFF.

This clonotype was seen many times. This chain links TRBV20-1 with TRBJ1-1; 8 bases are a match to TRBD1. J was trimmed by 4 bases and V by 0 bases; bases with no gene match: 7. CDR3 length: 15 amino acids. In germline, CDR1 is DFQATT, CDR2 SNEGSKA (reference sequence). CDR3 amino acids: CSARERDRGRTEAFF. As DNA, the CDR3 is TGCAGTGCTAGAGAACGAGACAGGGGACGCACTGAAGCTTTCTTT.

This clonotype was detected many times. The chain employs TRBV27 and TRBJ1-4, with a weak D call TRBD1 (5 bases). The CDR3 runs 14 residues. The germline V gene encodes CDR1 MNHEY and CDR2 SMNVEV (reference sequence). Deletions cut 6 bases from V and 10 bases from J, with 18 bases between. The CDR3, as DNA: TGTGCCAGCAGCGCCGGGACCGCAGGTCTAAAACTGTTTTTT. Translation: CASSAGTAGLKLFF.

The V and J genes are TRBV18 and TRBJ2-7; D is unresolved. Between the trimmed V and J ends, which lost 2 bases and 4 bases, there was a span of 6 bases. The CDR3 contains 12 residues. Germline V gene data show CDR1 as KGHSH and CDR2 as LQKENI. CDR3 protein: CASSPDPYEQYF. CDR3 in DNA: TGTGCCAGCTCACCAGACCCTTACGAGCAGTACTTC. The entire variable domain, with the rest obtained from reference TRBV18 and TRBJ2-7, is as follows: NAGVMQNPRHLVRRRGQEARLRCSPMKGHSHVYWYRQLPEEGLKFMVYLQKENIIDESGMPKERFSAEFPKEGPSILRIQQVVRGDSAAYFCASSPDPYEQYFGPGTRLTVT.

This clonotype was counted at least ten times. CDR3: CSASESVDNEQFF. DNA of the CDR3: TGCAGTGCTAGTGAATCGGTGGACAATGAGCAGTTCTTC. The V call is TRBV20-1, the J call TRBJ2-1, with D unresolved. CDR1 DFQATT and CDR2 SNEGSKA come from the germline V gene (reference sequence). This CDR3 has 13 residues. V was trimmed by 3 bases and J by 5 bases, leaving 11 bases between them.

The chain recombines TRBV29-1 with TRBJ2-7, with D possibly matching TRBD1 (6 bases). CDR3 length equals 14 residues. Between the trimmed V and J ends, which lost 5 bases and 6 bases, there was a span of 20 bases. Germline assignment: CDR1 SQVTM and CDR2 ANQGSEA. The CDR3 nucleotides read TGCAGCGTTAGCTCGGGACAAGCTCCCATCGAGCAGTACTTC. Protein sequence: CSVSSGQAPIEQYF.

This clonotype has a count of ten or more. V and J are TRBV7-9 and TRBJ2-7; 8 nucleotides line up with TRBD1. CDR1 SEHNR and CDR2 FQNEAQ come from the germline V gene (reference sequence). The CDR3 contains 15 residues. The junction had 9 bases not matched to a gene; V was cut back by 5 bases and J by 3 bases. Here the CDR3 reads CASSIGQGARYEQYF. CDR3 in DNA: TGTGCCAGCAGCATCGGACAGGGTGCCCGCTACGAGCAGTACTTC.

This chain links TRBV28 with TRBJ1-2; 8 bases line up with TRBD1. Germline trimming cut 7 bases from V and 3 bases from J; bases unmatched to any gene: 7. Germline V gene data show CDR1 as MDHEN and CDR2 as SYDVKM. The CDR3 extends over 14 amino acids. CDR3 region: CASIRTGMDYGYTF. The CDR3 bases are TGTGCCAGCATACGGACAGGGATGGACTATGGCTACACCTTC.

This clonotype was picked up many times. The V call is TRBV5-6, the J call TRBJ2-3; D not resolved. Deletions cut 7 bases from V and 1 base from J, with 10 bases between. From germline, CDR1 is SGHDT and CDR2 YYEEEE. The CDR3 is 13 residues long. The CDR3 region is CASWRAGTDTQYF. CDR3 coding DNA: TGTGCCAGCTGGCGCGCCGGCACAGATACGCAGTATTTT.

In this sample, this clonotype turned up a few times. V is TRBV7-8 and J is TRBJ2-6, with D perhaps matching TRBD2 (6 bases). V gave up 1 base and J gave up 0 bases, with 10 bases separating them. This CDR3 spans 17 amino acids. Germline V CDR1 and CDR2: SGHVS, FQNEAQ. CDR3 DNA sequence: TGTGCCAGCAGCTTAGGAGGGAGGAACTCTGGGGCCAACGTCCTGACTTTC. Its translation: CASSLGGRNSGANVLTF. Full variable domain (missing parts from reference TRBV7-8 and TRBJ2-6): GAGVSQSPRYKVAKRGQDVALRCDPISGHVSLFWYQQALGQGPEFLTYFQNEAQLDKSGLPSDRFFAERPEGSVSTLKIQRTQQEDSAVYLCASSLGGRNSGANVLTFGAGSRLTVL.

This clonotype was seen many times. The genes are TRBV9 and TRBJ1-3, with TRBD1 as a possible D gene (5 bases). With 4 bases removed from V and 0 bases from J, the gap between germline ends came to 11 bases. The CDR3 totals 15 residues. Germline CDR1 and CDR2: SGDLS and YYNGEE. In nucleotides, the CDR3 is TGTGCCAGCAGCTCGAGGGACGTCTCTGGAAACACCATATATTTT. Its protein product is CASSSRDVSGNTIYF.

DNA of the CDR3: TGCAGTGCTAGAGATACAACTCGAAGGGACCCCACCTTC. It codes for CSARDTTRRDPTF. This chain connects TRBV20-1 to TRBJ1-2, with D possibly TRBD1 on 5 matching bases. This CDR3 contains 13 residues. With 0 bases removed from V and 13 bases from J, the gap between germline ends came to 18 bases. The germline gives CDR1 DFQATT, CDR2 SNEGSKA (reference sequence).

This clonotype occurred many times. The rearrangement links TRBV12-3 or TRBV12-4 to TRBJ2-5, with 7 bases aligning to TRBD1. CDR3 size: 14 residues. V dropped 5 bases and J dropped 4; count of bases not matched to a gene: 7. CDR3 nucleotide sequence: TGTGCCAGCAGTCCTCGGACAGGTTTAGAGACCCAGTACTTC. Translated: CASSPRTGLETQYF.

This clonotype has a count of ten or more. The chain is built from TRBV7-6 and TRBJ2-4, with D perhaps matching TRBD1 or TRBD2 (5 bases each). Per germline, CDR1 SGHVS and CDR2 FNYEAQ. The V end lost 2 bases, the J end lost 4 bases, and 9 bases lay between the germline ends. There are 14 residues in the CDR3. The CDR3 DNA reads TGTGCCAGCAGCTTACGGGGCACGAAAAACATTCAGTACTTC. Its protein product is CASSLRGTKNIQYF. Full variable domain (outside the CDR3, taken from reference TRBV7-6 and TRBJ2-4): GAGVSQSPRYKVTKRGQDVALRCDPISGHVSLYWYRQALGQGPEFLTYFNYEAQQDKSGLPNDRFSAERPEGSISTLTIQRTEQRDSAMYRCASSLRGTKNIQYFGAGTRLSVL.

This clonotype was seen at least ten times. The V gene is TRBV27, the J gene TRBJ2-4, with 7 bases fitting TRBD1. The V segment lost 5 bases and the J segment 8 bases; nucleotides outside the gene matches: 12. Germline CDR1 and CDR2: MNHEY and SMNVEV (reference sequence). The CDR3 sequence is 15 residues long. CDR3 amino acids: CASSPSTGRRDIQYF. CDR3 nucleotides: TGTGCCAGCAGTCCTTCGACAGGGAGAAGGGACATTCAGTACTTC.

The chain links TRBV29-1 to TRBJ2-7, with 7 bases fitting TRBD2. This CDR3 spans 13 amino acids. The V segment lost 7 bases and the J segment 6 bases; nucleotides outside the gene matches: 12. Germline CDR1 and CDR2: SQVTM and ANQGSEA. CDR3: CSGGEGNFREQYF. DNA for the CDR3: TGCAGCGGGGGGGAGGGAAATTTCCGCGAGCAGTACTTC.